The 16 T cell receptor beta chains reported below all come from one sample, sequenced in a study of blood T cell repertoires in COVID-19 (TCRdb year 2020). To prepare the library, the immunoSEQ multiplex PCR assay was applied. In its TCRdb copy, this immuneACCESS table keeps in-frame sequences only and misses some clones. Where compared with another copy, unresolved V genes explain less than half of these, and the others have no known cause. The sample profile shows 150,000 to 200,000 clones; around three quarters of them were found once. The top ten clones comprise approximately 16% of the sample. Specimen: PBMCs or T cells enriched from blood (not recorded which). These receptor sequences come from a woman aged 50 to 65 with acute COVID-19.

The chain recombines TRBV7-9 with TRBJ1-2; D possibly corresponds to TRBD1 (6 bases). This CDR3 has 14 amino acids. Looked up from germline, CDR1 is SEHNR and CDR2 is FQNEAQ (reference sequence). Trimming took off 6 bases at V and 4 bases at J, with 15 bases between the two ends. The chain's CDR3 is CASRAGAESYGYTF. CDR3 bases: TGTGCCAGCAGGGCGGGGGCAGAGTCCTATGGCTACACCTTC.

This clone was recorded once. The chain is built from TRBV7-2 and TRBJ2-5; 9 bases fit TRBD2. Per germline, CDR1 SGHTA and CDR2 FQGNSA. The CDR3 sequence is 14 residues long. V shed 6 bases and J 5 bases; nucleotides not matched to a gene: 7. CDR3 bases: TGTGCCAGCAGTTGGCGGCGGGAGGGGGAGACCCAGTACTTC. This gives the protein CASSWRREGETQYF.

V usage is TRBV19 and J usage is TRBJ1-4; D remains unclear. The germline CDR1 and CDR2 sequences are LNHDA and SQIVND (reference sequence). The ends were cut back, 9 bases at V and 5 bases at J, with 19 bases in the middle. The CDR3 length is 15 residues. CDR3 loop: CASRGFLGRNEKLFF. The CDR3 nucleotides read TGTGCCAGCCGCGGGTTCTTAGGCCGGAATGAAAAACTGTTTTTT.

The chain recombines TRBV5-1 with TRBJ1-1; TRBD1 matches at 9 bases. The V segment lost 0 bases and the J segment 4 bases; nucleotides outside the gene matches: 10. The CDR3 has 17 amino acids. Germline V lookup: CDR1 SGHRS, CDR2 YFSETQ. The CDR3 spells CASSLGFMDRGVTEAFF. The CDR3 DNA follows: TGCGCCAGCAGCTTGGGTTTTATGGACAGGGGAGTCACTGAAGCTTTCTTT.

V gene TRBV27 combines with J gene TRBJ2-1; 7 bases are shared with TRBD2. V was pared by 5 bases and J by 4 bases, with 14 bases of the junction left unmatched. The CDR3 has 17 residues. CDR1 MNHEY and CDR2 SMNVEV come from the germline V gene (reference sequence). CDR3 protein: CASSGASGGDGYNEQFF. The CDR3 bases are TGTGCCAGCAGTGGGGCTAGCGGTGGAGACGGGTACAATGAGCAGTTCTTC.

The chain couples TRBV19 to TRBJ1-6; TRBD1 agrees at 7 bases. Germline V gene data show CDR1 as LNHDA and CDR2 as SQIVND (reference sequence). This CDR3 region has 15 residues. Germline trimming cut 4 bases from V and 10 bases from J; bases unmatched to any gene: 10. CDR3 in amino acids: CASSTHGQVFSPLHF. CDR3 bases: TGTGCCAGTAGTACCCACGGACAGGTCTTCTCACCCCTCCACTTT.

The rearrangement links TRBV29-1 to TRBJ1-2; 11 nucleotides line up with TRBD1. Germline CDR1 and CDR2: SQVTM and ANQGSEA. The CDR3 loop spans 18 amino acids. V was clipped by 1 base and J by 7 bases; unmatched bases: 17. The CDR3: CSVEADIRTGGFFGGYTF. The DNA for the CDR3 is TGCAGCGTTGAAGCAGATATACGGACAGGGGGCTTCTTTGGTGGCTACACCTTC.

V usage is TRBV11-2 and J usage is TRBJ1-4, with TRBD1 identical over 12 bases. Unmatched junction bases numbered 10, after V lost 6 bases and J lost 8 bases. In germline, CDR1 is SGHAT, CDR2 FQNNGV. This CDR3 region has 16 residues. Written as DNA, the CDR3 is TGTGCCAGCAGGACTGGGACAGGGGGCGCGGAGGAAAAACTGTTTTTT. It translates to CASRTGTGGAEEKLFF.

The chain combines TRBV28 with TRBJ2-5; TRBD1 agrees at 8 bases. V was clipped by 6 bases and J by 5 bases; unmatched bases: 17. The germline V gene has CDR1 MDHEN and CDR2 SYDVKM. CDR3 size: 17 residues. For the CDR3, the DNA is TGTGCCAGCAGACCACCTCCAGGGGGCGCCTTTCGGGAGACCCAGTACTTC. Its protein product is CASRPPPGGAFRETQYF.

This sequence joins TRBV19 and TRBJ2-1; tentatively, D is TRBD1 (6 bases). Trimming took 0 bases from V and 14 from J, leaving 14 bases between them. The CDR3 has 13 residues. CDR1 is LNHDA and CDR2 is SQIVND in the germline V gene (reference sequence). The CDR3 coding sequence is TGTGCCAGTAGTATAGATCTAACGAAGGGGGAGTTCTTC. Translation gives CASSIDLTKGEFF.

V and J are TRBV9 and TRBJ2-2, with TRBD1 matching over 12 bases. J was trimmed by 3 bases and V by 10 bases; bases with no gene match: 7. The length of the CDR3 is 15 residues. Germline CDR1 and CDR2: SGDLS and YYNGEE. CDR3 nucleotides: TGTGCCTTACCGGGACAGGGGGCGTACACCGGGGAGCTGTTTTTT. Amino acids: CALPGQGAYTGELFF.

The gene calls are TRBV5-4 and TRBJ2-5; D may be TRBD2 (6 bases). The germline V gene has CDR1 SGHNT and CDR2 YYREEE (reference sequence). The CDR3 loop spans 15 amino acids. The ends were cut back, 3 bases at V and 5 bases at J, with 17 bases in the middle. The CDR3 here is CASSSEGAQGETQYF. The CDR3, as DNA: TGTGCCAGCAGCTCGGAGGGCGCCCAGGGCGAGACCCAGTACTTC.

This clone was seen a single time. The gene calls are TRBV4-3 and TRBJ2-2; D gene unclear. Germline CDR1 LGHNA, CDR2 YSLEER. This CDR3 is 15 amino acids long. V gave up 2 bases and J gave up 1 base, with 8 bases separating them. The DNA of the CDR3 is TGCGCCAGCAGCCAATTGCTCGGGAACACCGGGGAGCTGTTTTTT. It codes for CASSQLLGNTGELFF.

The J gene is TRBJ1-3, the V gene TRBV7-8; D not resolved. Germline V gene lookup returns CDR1 SGHVS and CDR2 FQNEAQ. Trimming left V 3 bases short and J 4 bases short, with 10 bases between. The length of the CDR3 is 14 residues. CDR3 bases: TGTGCCAGCAGCTTTTTAAACAGCGGAAACACCATATATTTT. Its translation: CASSFLNSGNTIYF.

This chain connects TRBV7-8 to TRBJ2-7; 8 bases agree with TRBD2. The CDR3 extends over 15 amino acids. V was pared by 1 base and J by 3 bases, with 5 bases of the junction left unmatched. Germline values: CDR1 SGHVS, CDR2 FQNEAQ. This CDR3 reads CASSLVPGRGYEQYV. The CDR3 coding sequence is TGTGCCAGCAGCTTAGTTCCCGGGAGGGGCTACGAGCAGTACGTC.

The V and J genes are TRBV2 and TRBJ2-5; the match to TRBD2 covers 7 bases. Trimming cost V 5 bases and J 2 bases; bases outside gene matches: 11. The CDR3 is 16 amino acids. Germline assignment: CDR1 SNHLY and CDR2 FYNNEI. The CDR3 sequence: CASSSPPQRGQETQYF. DNA for the CDR3: TGTGCCAGCAGTTCCCCCCCCCAGCGGGGACAAGAGACCCAGTACTTC.